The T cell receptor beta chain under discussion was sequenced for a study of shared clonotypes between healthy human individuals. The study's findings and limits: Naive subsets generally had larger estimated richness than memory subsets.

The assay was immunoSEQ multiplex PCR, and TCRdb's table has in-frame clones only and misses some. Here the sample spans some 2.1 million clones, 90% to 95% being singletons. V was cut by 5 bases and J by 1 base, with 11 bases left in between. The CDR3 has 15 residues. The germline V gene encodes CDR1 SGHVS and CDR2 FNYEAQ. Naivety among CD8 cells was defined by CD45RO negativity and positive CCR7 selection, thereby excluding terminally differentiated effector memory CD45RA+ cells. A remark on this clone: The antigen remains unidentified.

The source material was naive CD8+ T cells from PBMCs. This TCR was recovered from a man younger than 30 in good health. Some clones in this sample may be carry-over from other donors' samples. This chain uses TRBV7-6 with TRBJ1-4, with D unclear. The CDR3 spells CASSPTLGTNEKLFF. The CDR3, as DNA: TGTGCCAGCAGCCCGACCTTGGGAACTAATGAAAAACTGTTTTTT.